One and the same sample provided the 30 T cell receptor beta chains below, sequenced in a study of T cell clonality in common variable immunodeficiency. Sequencing was performed with immunoSEQ multiplex PCR; in TCRdb, only in-frame clones are kept and a portion is missing. The table lists 2,000 to 3,000 clones, with no singletons. No antigen is known for these receptors. General study findings and limits: In common variable immunodeficiency, TCR beta chains reportedly carried fewer deletions and N-nucleotide insertions.

Sequencing was performed on peripheral blood mononuclear cells. The receptors originated from a human donor with common variable immunodeficiency.

By share, this clone counts as medium-sized. The missing CDR3 end, 3 residues past where the read stops, is filled in from the germline J gene. The chain uses TRBV18 and TRBJ2-2; tentatively, D is TRBD1 (6 bases). V shed 4 bases and J shed 0 bases, with 9 bases lying between them. The germline CDR1 and CDR2 sequences are KGHSH and LQKENI. This CDR3 region has 15 residues. The CDR3 DNA, read in part, is TGTGCCAGCTCACGTCAGGGGTCGAACACCGGGGAG. As protein: CASSRQGSNTGE. The CDR3 as a whole reads CASSRQGSNTGELFF. The variable domain in full, completed from reference TRBV18 and TRBJ2-2, reads NAGVMQNPRHLVRRRGQEARLRCSPMKGHSHVYWYRQLPEEGLKFMVYLQKENIIDESGMPKERFSAEFPKEGPSILRIQQVVRGDSAAYFCASSRQGSNTGELFFGEGSRLTVL.

This clone was seen more than once but under ten times. Read sequence stops 3 residues before the CDR3 end, and the germline J gene provides the missing end. The chain uses TRBV18 and TRBJ2-6; 10 nucleotides agree with TRBD1. CDR3 length: 18 amino acids. The V gene end was trimmed by 6 bases and the J gene end by 3 bases; junction bases not matched to a gene: 11. CDR1 and CDR2 from the germline V gene are KGHSH and LQKENI. The CDR3 sequence is CASSRQGALRRGANVLTF. CDR3 bases read: TGTGCCAGCTCCCGACAGGGGGCGCTTCGACGTGGGGCCAACGTC.

In regard to this clone: The observed sequence ends 3 residues before the CDR3 terminus, with the missing tail filled in from the germline J gene. The chain uses TRBV5-6 and TRBJ1-1; possible D gene TRBD1, 6 bases. V was shortened by 4 bases and J by 1 base, with 8 bases between the two germline ends. Germline V CDR1 and CDR2: SGHDT, YYEEEE. This CDR3 region has 13 residues. CDR3 DNA, as far as it was read: TGTGCCAGCAGCGGGGACAAGAACACTGAA. This sequence encodes CASSGDKNTE. The whole CDR3 region reads CASSGDKNTEAFF.

Only a few counts were recorded for this clone. At one end the junction does not follow the germline gene, possibly because of a read error. The CDR3 bases that were read are TGCAGTGCCAGAGCGGGACAGGGGTTCTACGAG. This sequence encodes CSARAGQGFYE. The full CDR3 sequence reads CSARAGQGFYEQYF. J is TRBJ2-7 and V is TRBV20-1, with TRBD1 matching 10 bases. Read coverage stops 3 residues before the CDR3 terminus; the germline J gene supplies the remainder. CDR1 and CDR2 (germline): DFQATT, SNEGSKA (reference sequence). This CDR3 has 14 amino acids.

This clone is classed as medium-sized (0.01 to 0.1%). The read ends 3 residues shy of where the CDR3 ends; the end is completed using the germline J gene. The rearrangement uses TRBV29-1 and TRBJ1-2; D call uncertain. The germline V and J ends were trimmed by 7 bases and 4 bases, with 25 bases remaining between them. Germline V gives CDR1 SQVTM, CDR2 ANQGSEA. This CDR3 contains 16 residues. Partial CDR3 DNA: TGCAGCGCCGTCCAGGATGGTGTGGTCTCTGGCTATGGC. Amino acids: CSAVQDGVVSGYG. Given in full, the CDR3 is CSAVQDGVVSGYGYTF.

This clone appeared a few times. The DNA ends 3 residues before the CDR3 does, and the rest of the CDR3 is filled in from the germline J gene. This chain joins TRBV19 and TRBJ1-2; no firm D call. The germline V gene has CDR1 LNHDA and CDR2 SQIVND (reference sequence). The CDR3 is 14 amino acids. The ends were cut back, 3 bases at V and 3 bases at J, with 11 bases in the middle. The CDR3 sequence is CASSMNGQYYGYTF. The CDR3 DNA, read in part, is TGTGCCAGTAGTATGAACGGTCAATACTATGGC.

This clone was seen a handful of times. Sequencing ends 3 residues short of the CDR3 end; the germline J gene provides the rest. The rearrangement uses TRBV18 and TRBJ2-7, with 10 bases that match TRBD2. CDR1 and CDR2 from the germline V gene are KGHSH and LQKENI. The CDR3 is made up of 16 amino acids. J lost 3 bases, V lost 5 bases, and 10 bases had no gene match. The CDR3 spells CASSNHGLAVNYEQYF. The CDR3 bases that were read are TGTGCCAGCTCAAACCACGGACTAGCGGTTAACTACGAG.

This clone has just a few counts. The read terminates 3 residues ahead of where the CDR3 ends, so the germline J gene completes it. The chain links TRBV6-1 to TRBJ1-4; possible D gene TRBD1, 5 bases. Trimming left V 1 base short and J 5 bases short, with 11 bases between. CDR1 is MNHNS and CDR2 is SASEGT in the germline V gene. This CDR3 region has 15 residues. The CDR3 DNA, read in part, is TGTGCCAGCAGTGAAGTTTGGGCAGGGAATGAAAAA. This sequence encodes CASSEVWAGNEK. The CDR3 reads in full as CASSEVWAGNEKLFF.

A few counts support this clone. The read gets to within 3 residues of the CDR3 end, and the germline J gene fills in the rest. This chain connects TRBV20-1 to TRBJ2-1, with D unresolved. Trimming took 6 bases from V and 7 from J, leaving 10 bases between them. CDR1 and CDR2 from the germline V gene are DFQATT and SNEGSKA (reference sequence). The CDR3 loop spans 11 amino acids. The CDR3 DNA, read in part, is TGCAGTGCCAATTCGGGTAATGAG. Protein product: CSANSGNE. The entire CDR3 protein reads CSANSGNEQFF.

Remarks on this clone: The CDR3 is cut off 3 residues early in the read; its end comes from the germline J gene. The chain recombines TRBV20-1 with TRBJ2-5, with D unresolved. V was trimmed by 0 bases and J by 7 bases, leaving 9 bases between them. Germline V gene lookup returns CDR1 DFQATT and CDR2 SNEGSKA (reference sequence). The CDR3 spans 12 residues. CDR3 protein: CSAREGSLTQYF. Partial CDR3 DNA: TGCAGTGCTAGAGAGGGTAGCTTGACC.

This clone has a handful of counts. The read ends 3 residues shy of where the CDR3 ends; the end is completed using the germline J gene. The chain carries TRBV29-1 and TRBJ1-2, with D maybe TRBD1 (6 bases). CDR1 is SQVTM and CDR2 is ANQGSEA in the germline V gene. There are 14 residues in the CDR3. V was shortened by 6 bases and J by 4 bases, with 18 bases between the two germline ends. The CDR3 bases that were read are TGCAGCGTAGGCCGGACAGTTTGGGGCTATGGC. This gives the protein CSVGRTVWGYG. The complete CDR3 protein is CSVGRTVWGYGYTF.

As to this clone: The read halts 3 residues ahead of the CDR3 end, with the missing end drawn from the germline J gene. This sequence joins TRBV7-6 and TRBJ2-2, with D possibly TRBD1 on 6 matching bases. Deletions cut 3 bases from V and 3 bases from J, with 17 bases between. Germline lookup yields CDR1 SGHVS and CDR2 FNYEAQ. This CDR3 contains 17 residues. The CDR3: CASSFVPPGQHTGELFF. Incomplete CDR3 DNA: TGTGCCAGCAGCTTCGTCCCTCCGGGACAACACACCGGGGAG.

This clone was found a few times. The CDR3 is cut off 3 residues early in the read; its end comes from the germline J gene. V and J are TRBV20-1 and TRBJ2-5, with 10 positions matching TRBD2. CDR3 length equals 16 residues. J gave up 5 bases and V 2 bases, and 11 bases lay outside the gene matches. Germline V gives CDR1 DFQATT, CDR2 SNEGSKA (reference sequence). CDR3 sequence: CSARSLSSGGVETQYF. The part of the CDR3 DNA that was read is TGCAGTGCTAGAAGTCTGTCTAGCGGGGGAGTGGAGACC.

As to this clone: Read sequence stops 3 residues before the CDR3 end, and the germline J gene provides the missing end. The chain links TRBV7-9 to TRBJ1-5, with D unresolved. The CDR3 totals 11 residues. With 8 bases removed from V and 5 bases from J, the gap between germline ends came to 7 bases. Germline V gene sequence: CDR1 SEHNR, CDR2 FQNEAQ (reference sequence). The DNA read from the CDR3 is TGTGCCAGCGGTAAGGATCAGCCC. Its protein product is CASGKDQP. The whole CDR3 reads CASGKDQPQHF.

Only a few counts were recorded for this clone. The CDR3 is cut off 3 residues early in the read; its end comes from the germline J gene. The chain joins TRBV18 to TRBJ2-2; D may be TRBD2 (6 bases). Per the germline V gene, CDR1 is KGHSH and CDR2 is LQKENI. The germline V and J ends were trimmed by 4 bases and 4 bases, with 10 bases remaining between them. The CDR3 extends over 14 amino acids. The CDR3: CASSLPTSTGELFF. The sequenced part of the CDR3 DNA is TGTGCCAGCTCACTACCGACTAGCACCGGGGAG.

This clone appeared a few times. The read gets to within 3 residues of the CDR3 end, and the germline J gene fills in the rest. The rearrangement uses TRBV7-3 and TRBJ2-7; TRBD1 is a possible D gene (6 bases). Trimming stripped 5 bases from V and 6 bases from J, with 14 bases between. CDR3 length: 13 amino acids. Germline loops: CDR1 SGHTA, CDR2 FQGTGA. CDR3 region: CASSIYREAEQYF. The covered CDR3 bases are TGTGCCAGCAGCATCTACAGGGAAGCCGAG.

Worth noting for this clone: Read data end 3 residues before the CDR3 end; the end is taken from the germline J gene. This chain connects TRBV7-2 to TRBJ1-2; the D is unclear. The CDR3 extends over 13 amino acids. V was cut by 0 bases and J by 7 bases, with 9 bases left in between. The germline V gene has CDR1 SGHTA and CDR2 FQGNSA. CDR3 bases read: TGTGCCAGCAGCTTAGCTCCGAGACTTGGC. This codes for CASSLAPRLG. From start to end, the CDR3 is CASSLAPRLGYTF. Together with reference TRBV7-2 and TRBJ1-2, the CDR3 gives the full variable domain: GAGVSQSPSNKVTEKGKDVELRCDPISGHTALYWYRQSLGQGLEFLIYFQGNSAPDKSGLPSDRFSAERTGGSVSTLTIQRTQQEDSAVYLCASSLAPRLGYTFGSGTRLTVV.

This clone counts as medium-sized. The read ends 3 residues shy of where the CDR3 ends; the end is completed using the germline J gene. The chain uses TRBV20-1 and TRBJ1-5; the D is unclear. Germline V gives CDR1 DFQATT, CDR2 SNEGSKA (reference sequence). With 2 bases removed from V and 0 bases from J, the gap between germline ends came to 5 bases. CDR3 length equals 13 residues. The part of the CDR3 DNA that was read is TGCAGTGCTAGACAGGATAGCAATCAGCCC. It codes for CSARQDSNQP. The full-length CDR3 reads as CSARQDSNQPQHF.

Concerning this clone itself: The read terminates 3 residues before the CDR3 end, so the remaining end is supplied by the germline J gene. The chain links TRBV7-8 to TRBJ2-5, with TRBD2 identical over 13 bases. V lost 5 bases to trimming and J lost 5 bases; unmatched junction nucleotides: 8. The CDR3 totals 16 residues. CDR1 and CDR2 from the germline V gene are SGHVS and FQNEAQ. CDR3 bases read: TGTGCCAGCAGCGCCACTAGCGGGGGGGCCCTGGAGACC. Translated, it gives CASSATSGGALET. In full, the CDR3 reads CASSATSGGALETQYF.

The CDR3 sequence is CASSLVRRGEYGYTF. The CDR3 DNA, read in part, is TGTGCCAGCAGCTTGGTTCGGCGAGGGGAGTATGGC. The chain couples TRBV5-6 to TRBJ1-2; a possible D gene is TRBD1 (5 bases). The missing CDR3 end, 3 residues past where the read stops, is filled in from the germline J gene. Germline assignment: CDR1 SGHDT and CDR2 YYEEEE. The CDR3 covers 15 residues. Trimming left V 0 bases short and J 5 bases short, with 14 bases between.

This clone came up a few times. From the germline J gene comes the end of the CDR3, since the read stops 3 residues before it. The chain has TRBV20-1 and TRBJ2-1; 8 nucleotides line up with TRBD2. V shed 6 bases, J shed 3 bases, and the junction held 10 bases outside the gene matches. Germline V gene lookup returns CDR1 DFQATT and CDR2 SNEGSKA (reference sequence). The CDR3 has 15 amino acids. CDR3 sequence: CSATPSGGHYNEQFF. The part of the CDR3 DNA that was read is TGCAGTGCAACGCCCAGCGGGGGCCACTACAATGAG.

In regard to this clone: The CDR3 extends 3 residues past the end of the read, so its final part is completed from the germline J gene. The chain has TRBV6-1 and TRBJ1-5; D is perhaps TRBD1 (6 bases). The germline V gene encodes CDR1 MNHNS and CDR2 SASEGT. The CDR3 length is 16 residues. V dropped 1 base and J dropped 6 bases, with 16 bases sitting between them. This CDR3 reads CASSEVAGAGSQPQHF. CDR3 DNA (partial): TGTGCCAGCAGTGAAGTCGCAGGGGCGGGAAGTCAGCCC.

This clone is medium-sized (0.01 to 0.1%) within its sample. Its ends do not fully match the called genes, so a read error is possible. The missing CDR3 end, 3 residues past where the read stops, is filled in from the germline J gene. The chain recombines TRBV29-1 with TRBJ1-1; 7 bases match TRBD1. The CDR3 spans 13 residues. Looked up from germline, CDR1 is SQVTM and CDR2 is ANQGSEA. Partial CDR3 DNA: TGCAGCGTCGAAGGGGGCGCAAGCACTGAA. It translates to CSVEGGASTE. The whole CDR3 reads CSVEGGASTEAFF.

This clone has only a few counts. The read ends 3 residues early relative to the CDR3; the germline J gene fills the gap. The V call is TRBV18, the J call TRBJ1-3; D ambiguous. The CDR3 has 19 amino acids. Germline V gene data show CDR1 as KGHSH and CDR2 as LQKENI. The V end was cut by 8 bases, the J end by 0 bases, with 26 bases between. The CDR3 protein is CASTAGGLIQFTSGNTIYF. The DNA read from the CDR3 is TGTGCCAGCACCGCGGGAGGGCTCATCCAGTTTACCTCTGGAAACACC.

This clone has a handful of counts. This CDR3 is CASSPRQDYQPQHF. Partial CDR3 DNA: TGTGCCAGCTCACCACGGCAGGACTATCAGCCC. This rearrangement joins TRBV18 to TRBJ1-5; no firm D call. The read is 3 residues too short to cover the CDR3 end, so that end is filled in from the germline J gene. The germline V gene has CDR1 KGHSH and CDR2 LQKENI. With 1 base removed from V and 5 bases from J, the gap between germline ends came to 9 bases. This CDR3 region has 14 residues. The whole variable domain, remainder taken from reference TRBV18 and TRBJ1-5, is NAGVMQNPRHLVRRRGQEARLRCSPMKGHSHVYWYRQLPEEGLKFMVYLQKENIIDESGMPKERFSAEFPKEGPSILRIQQVVRGDSAAYFCASSPRQDYQPQHFGDGTRLSIL.

This clone is large. The read ends 3 residues before the CDR3 terminus; that terminus is restored from the germline J gene. The J gene is TRBJ2-7, the V gene TRBV30; D remains ambiguous. The germline V and J ends were trimmed by 1 base and 2 bases, with 3 bases remaining between them. This CDR3 contains 11 residues. The germline gives CDR1 GTSNPN, CDR2 SVGIG (reference sequence). The CDR3 is CAWSDTYEQYF. The DNA read from the CDR3 is TGTGCCTGGAGTGACACCTACGAG.

This clone is medium-sized (0.01 to 0.1%) within its sample. The DNA ends 3 residues before the CDR3 does, and the rest of the CDR3 is filled in from the germline J gene. The chain combines TRBV4-2 with TRBJ2-1, with 7 bases that match TRBD1. The CDR3 loop spans 21 amino acids. Germline-derived CDR1 and CDR2 are LGHNA and YNFKEQ. V lost 4 bases to trimming and J lost 4 bases; unmatched junction nucleotides: 25. The CDR3 region is CASSRKTGTVYPPTVYNEQFF. The CDR3 bases that were read are TGTGCCAGCAGCCGAAAAACCGGGACAGTATATCCTCCTACCGTATACAATGAG.

This clone turned up a few times. The CDR3 is cut off 3 residues early in the read; its end comes from the germline J gene. This chain joins TRBV11-2 and TRBJ2-1; 9 positions agree with TRBD2. Germline trimming cut 5 bases from V and 2 bases from J; bases unmatched to any gene: 4. The CDR3 runs to 15 residues. Germline values: CDR1 SGHAT, CDR2 FQNNGV. The CDR3 sequence: CASSRAGGTYNEQFF. The part of the CDR3 DNA that was read is TGTGCCAGCAGCCGAGCGGGGGGCACCTACAATGAG.

This clone was seen only a few times. From the germline J gene comes the end of the CDR3, since the read stops 3 residues before it. This chain links TRBV20-1 with TRBJ2-1, with TRBD2 as a possible D gene (8 bases). The CDR3 loop spans 18 amino acids. Trimming stripped 4 bases from V and 3 bases from J, with 25 bases between. The germline V gene encodes CDR1 DFQATT and CDR2 SNEGSKA (reference sequence). CDR3: CSAILRGLAGRVYNEQFF. CDR3 DNA, as far as it was read: TGCAGTGCTATCCTAAGGGGGCTAGCGGGCCGAGTCTACAATGAG.

Details on this clone: The read is 3 residues too short to cover the CDR3 end, so that end is filled in from the germline J gene. The chain combines TRBV6-2 or TRBV6-3 with TRBJ1-2, with D perhaps matching TRBD1 (6 bases). CDR3 size: 15 residues. The V end lost 2 bases, the J end lost 6 bases, and 16 bases lay between the germline ends. Germline V lookup: CDR1 MNHEY, CDR2 SVGEGT. The sequenced part of the CDR3 DNA is TGTGCCAGCAGTTACCTTATACAGGGCTCCAATGGC. Its translation is CASSYLIQGSNG. The CDR3 reads in full as CASSYLIQGSNGYTF.